Reported below is one T cell receptor (beta chain). This sample is part of a study of blood T cell repertoires in COVID-19. The CDR3 covers 15 residues. J gave up 3 bases and V 6 bases, and 7 bases lay outside the gene matches. Germline assignment: CDR1 MNHEY and CDR2 SMNVEV (reference sequence). TCRdb's copy holds only in-frame clones and misses some; the assay was immunoSEQ multiplex PCR. The sample contains 200,000 to 300,000 clones, around 87% of which appear only once. This sequence joins TRBV27 and TRBJ2-2, with 7 positions matching TRBD1. The source is a woman aged 55 to 70 with COVID-19, enrolled during active disease. The sequenced sample was peripheral blood. CDR3 sequence: CASRLDRSYTGELFF. CDR3 bases: TGTGCCAGCAGGTTGGACAGGTCTTACACCGGGGAGCTGTTTTTT.